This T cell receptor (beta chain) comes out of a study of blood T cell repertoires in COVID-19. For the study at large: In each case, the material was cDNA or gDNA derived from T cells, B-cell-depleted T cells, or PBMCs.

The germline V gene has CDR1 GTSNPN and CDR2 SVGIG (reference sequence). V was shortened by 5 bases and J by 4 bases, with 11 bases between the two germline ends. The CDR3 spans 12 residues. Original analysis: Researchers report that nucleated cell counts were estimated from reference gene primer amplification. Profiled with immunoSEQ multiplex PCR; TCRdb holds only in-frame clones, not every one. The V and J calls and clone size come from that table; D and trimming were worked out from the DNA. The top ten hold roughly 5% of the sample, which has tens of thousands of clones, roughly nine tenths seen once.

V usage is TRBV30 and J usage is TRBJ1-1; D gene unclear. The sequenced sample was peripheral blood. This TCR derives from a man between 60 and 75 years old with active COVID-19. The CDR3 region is CAWAPAGTEAFF. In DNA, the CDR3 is TGTGCCTGGGCCCCAGCGGGCACTGAAGCTTTCTTT.